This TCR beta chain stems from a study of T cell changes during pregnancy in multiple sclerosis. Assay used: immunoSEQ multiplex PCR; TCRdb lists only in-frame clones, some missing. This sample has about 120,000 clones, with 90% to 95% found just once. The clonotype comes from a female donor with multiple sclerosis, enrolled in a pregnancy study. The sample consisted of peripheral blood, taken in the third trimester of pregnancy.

In nucleotides, the CDR3 is TGTGCCAGCAGTGGGGACAGGGGGGACTCCTACAATGAGCAGTTCTTC. Translated, it gives CASSGDRGDSYNEQFF. This sequence joins TRBV6-1 and TRBJ2-1; TRBD1 agrees at 11 bases. The CDR3 has 16 residues. The V segment lost 4 bases and the J segment 0 bases; nucleotides outside the gene matches: 2. Per germline, CDR1 MNHNS and CDR2 SASEGT.